This T cell receptor beta chain was retrieved from a study of OX40 agonist ivuxolimab in advanced cancers. Overall study context: Every 2 weeks, ivuxolimab was infused into the patients intravenously at between 0.01 and 10 mg/kg. Study findings and constraints: Averaging showed that CD8+ T cells had more expanded clones than CD4+ did. Clonal expansion from baseline to week 6 occurred in both CD4+ and CD8+ T cells.

Produced via immunoSEQ multiplex PCR; TCRdb's table is partial and in-frame only. The data contain 50,000 to 65,000 clones, approximately 90% of them singletons. Patients had blood sampled at baseline and again on cycle 4 day 1 and cycle 7 day 1. CDR1 and CDR2 from the germline V gene are KGHSH and LQKENI. This CDR3 is built from 15 residues. V was clipped by 3 bases and J by 7 bases; unmatched bases: 8. On this clone itself: Its specificity is unknown. The sample has other DNA sequences that encode this CDR3 too.

The sample here was CD4+ or CD8+ T cells sorted from blood, taken in a trial of the OX40 agonist ivuxolimab. The chain carries TRBV18 and TRBJ2-1; 8 bases are shared with TRBD2. The clonotype was recovered from an adult with an advanced solid tumor such as melanoma, head and neck, liver or kidney cancer. Here the CDR3 reads CASSPPSGSRNEQFF. The CDR3 bases are TGTGCCAGCTCACCGCCCAGCGGGAGTAGGAATGAGCAGTTCTTC.